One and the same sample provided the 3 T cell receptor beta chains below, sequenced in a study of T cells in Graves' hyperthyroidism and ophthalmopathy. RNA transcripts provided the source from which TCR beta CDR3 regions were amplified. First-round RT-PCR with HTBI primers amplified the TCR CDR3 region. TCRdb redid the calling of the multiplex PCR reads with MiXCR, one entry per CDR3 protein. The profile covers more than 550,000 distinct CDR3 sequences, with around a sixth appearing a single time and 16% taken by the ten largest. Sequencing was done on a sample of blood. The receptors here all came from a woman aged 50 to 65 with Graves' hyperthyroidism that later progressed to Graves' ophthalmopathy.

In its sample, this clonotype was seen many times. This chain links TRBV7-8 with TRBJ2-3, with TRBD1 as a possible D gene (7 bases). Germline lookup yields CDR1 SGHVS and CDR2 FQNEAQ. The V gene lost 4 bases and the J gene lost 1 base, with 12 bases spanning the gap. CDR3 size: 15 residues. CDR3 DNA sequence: TGTGCCAGCAGCTACCAGGGGGGAGGCACAGATACGCAGTATTTT. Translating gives CASSYQGGGTDTQYF.

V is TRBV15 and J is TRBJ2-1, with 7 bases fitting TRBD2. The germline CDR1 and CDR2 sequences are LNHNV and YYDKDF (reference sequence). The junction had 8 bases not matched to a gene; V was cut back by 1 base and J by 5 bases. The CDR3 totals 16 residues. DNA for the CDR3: TGTGCCACCAGCAGAGGACTAGCTGAGGCTAACAATGAGCAGTTCTTC. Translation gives CATSRGLAEANNEQFF.

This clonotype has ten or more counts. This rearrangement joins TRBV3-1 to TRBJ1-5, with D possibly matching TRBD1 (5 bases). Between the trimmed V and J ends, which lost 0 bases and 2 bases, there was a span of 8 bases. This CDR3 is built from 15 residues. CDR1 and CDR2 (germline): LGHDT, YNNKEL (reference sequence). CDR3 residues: CASSQDWGGNQPQHF. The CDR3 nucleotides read TGTGCCAGCAGCCAAGATTGGGGGGGCAATCAGCCCCAGCATTTT. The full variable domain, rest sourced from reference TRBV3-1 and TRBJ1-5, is DTAVSQTPKYLVTQMGNDKSIKCEQNLGHDTMYWYKQDSKKFLKIMFSYNNKELIINETVPNRFSPKSPDKAHLNLHINSLELGDSAVYFCASSQDWGGNQPQHFGDGTRLSIL.